A single sample is the source of the 27 T cell receptor beta chains below, sequenced in a study of naive and memory T cell subsets (TCRdb year 2017). Library preparation used UMI-ligation and nested PCR. Instrument used: Illumina MiSeq. The beta constant-region primer consisted of an equimolar mixture of two oligonucleotides that together covered TRBC1 and TRBC2. TCRdb itself trimmed the public reads at Q25 with fastp, ran MiXCR and retained productive beta chains. Each CDR3 protein appears once, grouped with its most common genes and DNA. The sample has 130,000 to 150,000 distinct CDR3 sequences on record, 15% to 20% of them singletons. 0.14% of the sample rests with the top ten. The specimen sequenced was naive CD4+ T cells from blood. The cell subset or site label of this sample denotes: naive T cells, CD45RA high CD27+. The source of these receptors is a human donor in good health.

V is TRBV5-1 and J is TRBJ2-5, with D hard to call. Trimming took off 0 bases at V and 3 bases at J, with 9 bases between the two ends. CDR1 and CDR2 from the germline V gene are SGHRS and YFSETQ. The CDR3 is 14 residues long. The CDR3 DNA is TGCGCCAGCAGCTTGGGGGCGCAGAAAGAGACCCAGTACTTC. Translation: CASSLGAQKETQYF.

For the CDR3, the DNA is TGTGCCAGCAGTGGACAGTGTAACCAGCCCCAGCATTTT. The encoded protein is CASSGQCNQPQHF. V gene TRBV6-5 combines with J gene TRBJ1-5, with a weak D call TRBD1 (6 bases). This CDR3 is 13 amino acids long. Trimming left V 5 bases short and J 7 bases short, with 12 bases between. Germline loops: CDR1 MNHEY, CDR2 SVGAGI.

Only a few counts were recorded for this clonotype. The rearrangement links TRBV29-1 to TRBJ2-1; 15 positions agree with TRBD2. Germline assignment: CDR1 SQVTM and CDR2 ANQGSEA. This CDR3 region has 17 residues. The junction had 12 bases not matched to a gene; V was cut back by 5 bases and J by 7 bases. The DNA of the CDR3 is TGCAGCGTTACGGGACTAGCGGGAGGTAGGGCTTGGAATGAGCAGTTCTTC. Its protein is CSVTGLAGGRAWNEQFF.

The CDR3 here is CASSESGVYGELFF. DNA for the CDR3: TGTGCCAGCAGTGAATCAGGGGTCTACGGGGAGCTGTTTTTT. J is TRBJ2-2 and V is TRBV25-1, with D maybe TRBD1 (6 bases). Germline V gene data show CDR1 as MGHDK and CDR2 as SYGVNS. V shed 1 base and J shed 7 bases, with 10 bases lying between them. The CDR3 runs 14 residues.

V gene TRBV20-1 combines with J gene TRBJ2-1; 14 positions agree with TRBD2. The CDR3 loop spans 16 amino acids. V lost 5 bases, J lost 2 bases, and 5 bases stayed unmatched. The V gene's germline CDR1 is DFQATT and CDR2 SNEGSKA (reference sequence). As DNA, the CDR3 is TGCAGTGCTGGGACTAGCGGGAGTCCAGCCTACAATGAGCAGTTCTTC. It encodes CSAGTSGSPAYNEQFF.

The chain links TRBV7-9 to TRBJ2-7, with 10 bases matching TRBD1. Per germline, CDR1 SEHNR and CDR2 FQNEAQ (reference sequence). J was trimmed by 5 bases and V by 3 bases; bases with no gene match: 4. This CDR3 has 14 amino acids. In nucleotides, the CDR3 is TGTGCCAGCAGCTTGGGGACAGGGGATCACGAGCAGTACTTC. This sequence encodes CASSLGTGDHEQYF.

This clonotype showed up just a few times. The chain employs TRBV25-1 and TRBJ2-6; D unresolved. The V and J ends lost 3 bases and 7 bases respectively, with 10 bases between them. Per the germline V gene, CDR1 is MGHDK and CDR2 is SYGVNS. The CDR3 runs 14 residues. The CDR3 coding sequence is TGTGCCAGCAGTGACGGGCCCGGAGCCAACGTCCTGACTTTC. Its protein is CASSDGPGANVLTF. Complete variable domain (other parts from reference TRBV25-1 and TRBJ2-6): EADIYQTPRYLVIGTGKKITLECSQTMGHDKMYWYQQDPGMELHLIHYSYGVNSTEKGDLSSESTVSRIRTEHFPLTLESARPSHTSQYLCASSDGPGANVLTFGAGSRLTVL.

A single count supports this clonotype. The chain uses TRBV6-1 and TRBJ2-7, with TRBD2 matching 11 bases. V was clipped by 2 bases and J by 2 bases; unmatched bases: 2. The germline gives CDR1 MNHNS, CDR2 SASEGT. The CDR3 is made up of 15 amino acids. The CDR3 DNA follows: TGTGCCAGCAGTGAAAAGACTAGCGGGGCCTACGAGCAGTACTTC. As protein: CASSEKTSGAYEQYF.

This clonotype was seen a few times. The chain joins TRBV27 to TRBJ2-7; TRBD2 agrees at 9 bases. This CDR3 has 14 residues. Trimming cost V 4 bases and J 1 base; bases outside gene matches: 2. Germline CDR1 and CDR2: MNHEY and SMNVEV (reference sequence). The CDR3 is CASSSSGKSYEQYF. The DNA of the CDR3 is TGTGCCAGCAGTTCTAGCGGGAAGTCCTACGAGCAGTACTTC.

The chain employs TRBV13 and TRBJ2-7, with a possible D match to TRBD1 (5 bases). The length of the CDR3 is 13 residues. Germline values: CDR1 PRHDT, CDR2 FYEKMQ (reference sequence). V was pared by 2 bases and J by 5 bases, with 10 bases between. For the CDR3, the DNA is TGTGCCAGCAGCTTAAATGGGGCCCACGAGCAGTACTTC. Protein sequence: CASSLNGAHEQYF.

The CDR3 is CATSIRDPEKLFF. CDR3 bases: TGTGCCACCAGCATCAGGGATCCTGAAAAACTGTTTTTT. This chain links TRBV15 with TRBJ1-4; D perhaps matches TRBD1 (5 bases). V lost 4 bases and J lost 7, with 10 bases in between. Germline lookup yields CDR1 LNHNV and CDR2 YYDKDF (reference sequence). CDR3 length: 13 amino acids.

This clonotype was counted many times. V gene TRBV20-1 combines with J gene TRBJ2-5, with TRBD1 as a possible D gene (6 bases). The germline V gene encodes CDR1 DFQATT and CDR2 SNEGSKA (reference sequence). The ends were cut back, 5 bases at V and 7 bases at J, with 17 bases in the middle. This CDR3 spans 13 amino acids. CDR3 DNA: TGCAGTGCTGCCGGGACACCGACGTGGACCCAGTACTTC. It translates to CSAAGTPTWTQYF.

This clonotype was seen only a few times. J is TRBJ1-1 and V is TRBV6-5; D is unresolved. Between the trimmed V and J ends, which lost 2 bases and 3 bases, there was a span of 10 bases. CDR1 and CDR2 from the germline V gene are MNHEY and SVGAGI. The CDR3 consists of 14 residues. CDR3 nucleotides: TGTGCCAGCAGTTACCACGGTGGGTACACTGAAGCTTTCTTT. It encodes CASSYHGGYTEAFF.

The rearrangement links TRBV30 to TRBJ2-3, with 8 positions matching TRBD1. Germline loops: CDR1 GTSNPN, CDR2 SVGIG (reference sequence). V was clipped by 2 bases and J by 2 bases; unmatched bases: 6. The CDR3 runs 15 residues. The CDR3 loop is CAWSPRTGFTDTQYF. The CDR3, as DNA: TGTGCCTGGAGTCCGAGGACAGGGTTCACAGATACGCAGTATTTT.

This clonotype was seen only a few times. This chain links TRBV5-1 with TRBJ2-2, with 10 positions matching TRBD1. The CDR3 runs 19 residues. V lost 3 bases and J lost 4; bases outside the gene matches: 15. Germline lookup yields CDR1 SGHRS and CDR2 YFSETQ. The CDR3 DNA reads as TGCGCCAGCAGCTCCGGGACAGGGGATCCTCGGCTTGGCACCGGGGAGCTGTTTTTT. It is translated as CASSSGTGDPRLGTGELFF.

The V call is TRBV28, the J call TRBJ2-7, with D possibly being TRBD1 (8 bases). The V and J ends lost 3 bases and 2 bases respectively, with 20 bases between them. CDR3 size: 17 residues. Germline values: CDR1 MDHEN, CDR2 SYDVKM. CDR3 residues: CASSFWGAGDRTYEQYF. As DNA, the CDR3 is TGTGCCAGCAGTTTCTGGGGCGCGGGGGACAGGACCTACGAGCAGTACTTC.

The genes are TRBV11-2 and TRBJ2-7; D gene unclear. The germline V gene has CDR1 SGHAT and CDR2 FQNNGV. This CDR3 spans 14 amino acids. Trimming shortened V by 0 bases and J by 2 bases, and 8 bases separated the two germline ends. CDR3 DNA sequence: TGTGCCAGCAGCTTAGAATACGGCGCCTACGAGCAGTACTTC. Translation gives CASSLEYGAYEQYF.

The count of this clonotype is one. The rearrangement uses TRBV12-3 or TRBV12-4 and TRBJ1-2; D not certain. CDR3 length: 14 residues. V was shortened by 5 bases and J by 5 bases, with 15 bases between the two germline ends. CDR3 sequence: CASSPGRVGYGYTF. The CDR3, as DNA: TGTGCCAGCAGTCCTGGGCGGGTAGGATATGGCTACACCTTC.

This clonotype was counted only a few times. This sequence joins TRBV18 and TRBJ1-4, with D perhaps TRBD1 (6 bases). The germline V gene encodes CDR1 KGHSH and CDR2 LQKENI. V lost 3 bases to trimming and J lost 6 bases, with 14 bases between them. This CDR3 is 15 amino acids long. In nucleotides, the CDR3 is TGTGCCAGCTCACCGCTCGGGGGGCATTATGAAAAACTGTTTTTT. Its protein product is CASSPLGGHYEKLFF.

The rearrangement uses TRBV18 and TRBJ1-6; 7 bases are a match to TRBD1. Germline CDR1 reads KGHSH; CDR2 reads LQKENI. With 3 bases clipped from V and 10 bases from J, the junction kept 12 bases outside the gene matches. CDR3 length: 16 amino acids. The CDR3 sequence is CASSPSSDRVGSPLHF. The CDR3 DNA sequence: TGTGCCAGCTCACCCTCGTCTGACAGGGTGGGCTCACCCCTCCACTTT.

The gene calls are TRBV7-2 and TRBJ2-7; no clear D. The length of the CDR3 is 14 residues. V was shortened by 4 bases and J by 2 bases, with 12 bases between the two germline ends. CDR1 is SGHTA, CDR2 FQGNSA, per germline. CDR3 nucleotide sequence: TGTGCCAGCAGCTCCCCCCGACGGACCTACGAGCAGTACTTC. Translated: CASSSPRRTYEQYF.

This chain links TRBV5-1 with TRBJ1-2, with 8 nucleotides matching TRBD1. Germline CDR1 is SGHRS and CDR2 is YFSETQ. The ends lost 1 base at V and 4 bases at J; junction bases unmatched: 15. There are 18 residues in the CDR3. This chain's CDR3 is CASSLLRRGQEVSYGYTF. In DNA form, the CDR3 reads TGCGCCAGCAGCTTGCTACGTCGGGGACAGGAAGTTTCCTATGGCTACACCTTC.

The chain links TRBV9 to TRBJ2-3; TRBD2 is a possible D gene (5 bases). The CDR3 sequence is 16 residues long. Trimming stripped 4 bases from V and 1 base from J, with 16 bases between. The germline V gene encodes CDR1 SGDLS and CDR2 YYNGEE. DNA for the CDR3: TGTGCCAGCAGCCCTGATGATCCACTAGGCACAGATACGCAGTATTTT. The encoded protein is CASSPDDPLGTDTQYF.

This chain uses TRBV5-1 with TRBJ2-1; TRBD1 agrees at 9 bases. CDR3 length equals 14 residues. The trim removed 4 bases at V and 5 bases at J, leaving 4 bases unmatched. Germline CDR1 is SGHRS and CDR2 is YFSETQ. The CDR3 is CASSLRQGDNEQFF. CDR3 DNA: TGCGCCAGCAGCCTTAGACAGGGGGACAATGAGCAGTTCTTC.

This clonotype was seen only a few times. The chain couples TRBV7-2 to TRBJ1-5, with D maybe TRBD1 (5 bases). Germline lookup yields CDR1 SGHTA and CDR2 FQGNSA. Deletions cut 4 bases from V and 5 bases from J, with 9 bases between. CDR3 length: 13 residues. CDR3 in DNA: TGTGCCAGCAGCTCGACGGGGGATCAGCCCCAGCATTTT. Its protein is CASSSTGDQPQHF.

This clonotype was detected only a few times. The V gene is TRBV7-8, the J gene TRBJ2-5; D possibly corresponds to TRBD2 (6 bases). The V gene lost 1 base and the J gene lost 3 bases, with 15 bases spanning the gap. Germline CDR1 reads SGHVS; CDR2 reads FQNEAQ. The CDR3 is 16 residues long. The CDR3 region is CASSLGAKEGKETQYF. CDR3 sequence (DNA): TGTGCCAGCAGCTTAGGGGCAAAGGAGGGGAAAGAGACCCAGTACTTC.

The chain couples TRBV10-2 to TRBJ1-5; TRBD1 matches at 11 bases. V was clipped by 3 bases and J by 4 bases; unmatched bases: 5. CDR3 length equals 16 residues. The germline V gene encodes CDR1 WSHSY and CDR2 SAAADI. The CDR3 reads CASSDGGQGANQPQHF. DNA of the CDR3: TGCGCCAGCAGTGATGGAGGACAGGGGGCAAATCAGCCCCAGCATTTT.